The text below deals with one T cell receptor (beta chain). Its antigen is unidentified. V gave up 5 bases and J gave up 0 bases, with 15 bases separating them. Germline values: CDR1 SGHAT, CDR2 FQNNGV. The CDR3 runs to 16 residues. Time point given: after neoadjuvant nivolumab, at surgical resection. Most PBMC samples had roughly 0.45 ug input DNA in six replicates. Sequencing was performed with immunoSEQ multiplex PCR; in TCRdb, only in-frame clones are kept and a portion is missing. The table lists 40,000 to 50,000 clones, 65% to 85% of them singletons. The data are from a study of neoadjuvant anti-PD-1 for oral cavity cancer. Study-wide results and caveats: After neoadjuvant nivolumab, PBMC T cell clonality was significantly higher in non-responders than responders.

The source was PBMCs, collected after nivolumab (anti-PD-1) treatment. The sequence was obtained from a person between 40 and 80 years old with oral cavity squamous cell carcinoma. V is TRBV11-2 and J is TRBJ2-3, with a weak D call TRBD2 (6 bases). The CDR3 here is CASSVRRGASTDTQYF. DNA of the CDR3: TGTGCCAGCAGCGTGAGGAGGGGCGCTAGCACAGATACGCAGTATTTT. The variable domain in full, with the rest retrieved from reference TRBV11-2 and TRBJ2-3, is EAGVAQSPRYKIIEKRQSVAFWCNPISGHATLYWYQQILGQGPKLLIQFQNNGVVDDSQLPKDRFSAERLKGVDSTLKIQPAKLEDSAVYLCASSVRRGASTDTQYFGPGTRLTVL.